Following are 11 T cell receptor beta chains from one sample sequenced in a study of T-cell reconstitution after alpha-beta-depleted transplantation in children. Using unique molecular identifiers, the investigators prepared the TCRbeta library. TCRdb called the PCR reads again in MiXCR, with one record for every CDR3 protein. The sample lists some 500,000 distinct CDR3 sequences; 18% were seen once. The sequences come from PBMCs from the stem cell graft donor, collected from the stem cell graft. These receptors all stem from a human donor who donated a stem cell graft to a child with acute lymphoblastic leukemia.

The chain has TRBV5-1 and TRBJ2-3; TRBD2 aligns across 12 bases. The CDR3 is 18 amino acids. Unmatched junction bases numbered 9, after V lost 4 bases and J lost 0 bases. Germline lookup yields CDR1 SGHRS and CDR2 YFSETQ. For the CDR3, the DNA is TGCGCCAGCAGCCCAGGGACTAGCGGGCCACTTAGCACAGATACGCAGTATTTT. Amino acids: CASSPGTSGPLSTDTQYF.

This rearrangement joins TRBV29-1 to TRBJ2-5; D is unclear. This CDR3 is built from 14 residues. V dropped 3 bases and J dropped 2 bases, with 13 bases sitting between them. In germline, CDR1 is SQVTM, CDR2 ANQGSEA. The CDR3, as DNA: TGCAGCGTTGATCTACCGTACCGACAAGAGACCCAGTACTTC. Residues: CSVDLPYRQETQYF. The full variable domain, rest sourced from reference TRBV29-1 and TRBJ2-5, is SAVISQKPSRDICQRGTSLTIQCQVDSQVTMMFWYRQQPGQSLTLIATANQGSEATYESGFVIDKFPISRPNLTFSTLTVSNMSPEDSSIYLCSVDLPYRQETQYFGPGTRLLVL.

The chain combines TRBV5-1 with TRBJ2-1; 8 positions match TRBD2. The trim removed 4 bases at V and 3 bases at J, leaving 6 bases unmatched. The CDR3 runs to 15 residues. Germline V lookup: CDR1 SGHRS, CDR2 YFSETQ. The DNA for the CDR3 is TGCGCCAGCAGCCATTTAGCGGGGTTCTACAATGAGCAGTTCTTC. It is translated as CASSHLAGFYNEQFF. The variable domain in full, completed from reference TRBV5-1 and TRBJ2-1, reads KAGVTQTPRYLIKTRGQQVTLSCSPISGHRSVSWYQQTPGQGLQFLFEYFSETQRNKGNFPGRFSGRQFSNSRSEMNVSTLELGDSALYLCASSHLAGFYNEQFFGPGTRLTVL.

This clonotype was counted a few times. The chain links TRBV27 to TRBJ1-5; D is possibly TRBD1 (5 bases). The V gene's germline CDR1 is MNHEY and CDR2 SMNVEV (reference sequence). Trimming stripped 3 bases from V and 4 bases from J, with 10 bases between. The CDR3 is 14 residues long. CDR3 nucleotides: TGTGCCAGCAGTTTTCAGGGCGTAAATCAGCCCCAGCATTTT. It is translated as CASSFQGVNQPQHF.

V and J are TRBV7-9 and TRBJ2-5; perhaps TRBD2 as D (6 bases). V gave up 5 bases and J gave up 2 bases, with 15 bases separating them. This CDR3 comprises 15 residues. Germline CDR1 reads SEHNR; CDR2 reads FQNEAQ (reference sequence). The CDR3: CASSPRGGPQETQYF. CDR3 sequence (DNA): TGTGCCAGCAGCCCAAGGGGAGGCCCTCAAGAGACCCAGTACTTC. The variable domain in full, completed from reference TRBV7-9 and TRBJ2-5, reads DTGVSQNPRHKITKRGQNVTFRCDPISEHNRLYWYRQTLGQGPEFLTYFQNEAQLEKSRLLSDRFSAERPKGSFSTLEIQRTEQGDSAMYLCASSPRGGPQETQYFGPGTRLLVL.

This clonotype was found a few times. The junction does not match germline at one end; this may be a read error. The gene calls are TRBV4-1 and TRBJ2-4; D remains unclear. The CDR3 runs to 14 residues. CDR1 and CDR2 from the germline V gene are MGHRA and YSYEKL. The CDR3 coding sequence is TGCGCCAGCAGCCAAGTCGGAGCCGAAAACATTCAGTACTTC. Encoded protein: CASSQVGAENIQYF.

This clonotype came up a few times. The rearrangement joins TRBV5-1 to TRBJ2-3; D perhaps matches TRBD1 (5 bases). CDR3 length: 15 residues. CDR1 is SGHRS and CDR2 is YFSETQ in the germline V gene. V was clipped by 7 bases and J by 0 bases, with 15 bases between them. The CDR3 coding sequence is TGCGCCAGCCGTCAGGGTCCCACTAGCACAGATACGCAGTATTTT. Its translation: CASRQGPTSTDTQYF.

J is TRBJ2-1 and V is TRBV5-1; possibly TRBD2 for D (7 bases). Looked up from germline, CDR1 is SGHRS and CDR2 is YFSETQ. Trimming stripped 2 bases from V and 3 bases from J, with 24 bases between. The CDR3 contains 19 residues. CDR3 loop: CASSFGGGRRRGGYNEQFF. The CDR3 region has the DNA TGCGCCAGCAGCTTTGGAGGGGGGCGCCGAAGGGGGGGCTACAATGAGCAGTTCTTC.

CDR3: CASSIRGPLNEQFF. The CDR3 bases are TGTGCCAGTAGTATCCGTGGCCCTTTAAATGAGCAGTTCTTC. The gene calls are TRBV19 and TRBJ2-1; D uncertain. There are 14 residues in the CDR3. V lost 3 bases to trimming and J lost 7 bases, with 13 bases between them. In germline, CDR1 is LNHDA, CDR2 SQIVND (reference sequence).

The chain has TRBV2 and TRBJ2-3, with D unclear. This CDR3 region has 11 residues. Deletions cut 2 bases from V and 6 bases from J, with 3 bases between. From germline, CDR1 is SNHLY and CDR2 FYNNEI. This CDR3 reads CASSERDTQYF. The CDR3 region has the DNA TGTGCCAGCAGTGAACGGGATACGCAGTATTTT.

The rearrangement uses TRBV27 and TRBJ1-2; possible D gene TRBD1, 5 bases. The CDR3 totals 15 residues. Germline loops: CDR1 MNHEY, CDR2 SMNVEV (reference sequence). The ends were cut back, 8 bases at V and 8 bases at J, with 24 bases in the middle. The CDR3 sequence is CASFSLLRQKGGYTF. The CDR3 DNA follows: TGTGCCAGCTTTTCCCTGTTGAGACAGAAAGGAGGCTACACCTTC.